The 24 T cell receptor beta chains below come from one sample, sequenced in a study of cytomegalovirus exposure and HLA in healthy donors. Use of 60 Vbeta and 13 Jbeta primers characterized the PCR. Generated by immunoSEQ multiplex PCR, the TCRdb table keeps only in-frame clones and is missing some. The repertoire includes under 250,000 clones, 75% to 80% of them detected once, and over 1.5% sits in the top ten. Sequencing input: PBMCs. All receptors derive from a male donor in good health and CMV-seronegative.

This clone was detected once. The gene calls are TRBV30 and TRBJ1-1; 10 bases map to TRBD1. Trimming at V came to 0 bases and at J to 0 bases, leaving 10 bases not matched to a gene. The CDR3 is made up of 18 amino acids. CDR1 is GTSNPN and CDR2 is SVGIG in the germline V gene (reference sequence). The CDR3, as DNA: TGTGCCTGGAGTGTCCGGACAGGGGGATTCAGAATGAACACTGAAGCTTTCTTT. Amino acid sequence: CAWSVRTGGFRMNTEAFF.

This clone was detected a few times. The gene calls are TRBV11-3 and TRBJ2-5; 10 bases fit TRBD2. CDR1 SGHNT and CDR2 YENEEA come from the germline V gene. The trim removed 3 bases at V and 5 bases at J, leaving 9 bases unmatched. The CDR3 consists of 16 residues. In nucleotides, the CDR3 is TGTGCCAGCAGCTTTAGCGGGAGGCCCCTGGGGGAGACCCAGTACTTC. Amino acid sequence: CASSFSGRPLGETQYF. The variable domain in full, with the rest retrieved from reference TRBV11-3 and TRBJ2-5, is EAGVVQSPRYKIIEKKQPVAFWCNPISGHNTLYWYLQNLGQGPELLIRYENEEAVDDSQLPKDRFSAERLKGVDSTLKIQPAELGDSAVYLCASSFSGRPLGETQYFGPGTRLLVL.

This clone was detected only a few times. The chain combines TRBV15 with TRBJ1-1, with 7 positions matching TRBD1. Germline CDR1 LNHNV, CDR2 YYDKDF (reference sequence). This CDR3 region has 13 residues. The V and J ends lost 5 bases and 3 bases, in that order; junction bases with no gene match: 3. The CDR3 region is CATSFDRDTEAFF. The CDR3 nucleotides are TGTGCCACCAGCTTCGACAGGGACACTGAAGCTTTCTTT.

The gene calls are TRBV28 and TRBJ2-1, with D perhaps matching TRBD1 (6 bases). Germline CDR1 and CDR2: MDHEN and SYDVKM. The V and J ends lost 4 bases and 0 bases respectively, with 13 bases between them. The CDR3 contains 16 residues. CDR3 sequence (DNA): TGTGCCAGCAGTTCCCCCGGGACACCCTCCTACAATGAGCAGTTCTTC. Protein sequence: CASSSPGTPSYNEQFF.

The V call is TRBV10-3, the J call TRBJ1-2; 9 bases match TRBD1. V shed 5 bases, J shed 4 bases, and the junction held 11 bases outside the gene matches. Germline CDR1 is ENHRY and CDR2 is SYGVKD. This CDR3 has 16 amino acids. The CDR3 coding sequence is TGTGCCATCAGTCTCCGGGACAGGGTGCTTCTCTATGGCTACACCTTC. It codes for CAISLRDRVLLYGYTF.

The chain is built from TRBV9 and TRBJ2-3; D is uncertain. Deletions cut 0 bases from V and 0 bases from J, with 8 bases between. Germline CDR1 is SGDLS and CDR2 is YYNGEE. CDR3 size: 15 residues. CDR3 nucleotide sequence: TGTGCCAGCAGCGTAGCCCCAGGAAGCACAGATACGCAGTATTTT. Translation gives CASSVAPGSTDTQYF.

This rearrangement joins TRBV9 to TRBJ2-3; the match to TRBD2 covers 11 bases. Germline CDR1 reads SGDLS; CDR2 reads YYNGEE. This CDR3 is 15 amino acids long. Trimming cost V 6 bases and J 4 bases; bases outside gene matches: 7. DNA of the CDR3: TGTGCCAGCACCCCACTAGCGGGAGCGGCAGATACGCAGTATTTT. Its translation: CASTPLAGAADTQYF.

The gene calls are TRBV4-2 and TRBJ2-2; D gene uncertain. Trimming cost V 0 bases and J 8 bases, with 16 bases left between them. This CDR3 is 16 amino acids long. Germline CDR1 reads LGHNA; CDR2 reads YNFKEQ. In nucleotides, the CDR3 is TGTGCCAGCAGCCAAGATCTCGGTAACTCGCAAGGGGAGCTGTTTTTT. Translated, it gives CASSQDLGNSQGELFF.

This clone was seen repeatedly, ten times or more. The J gene is TRBJ1-2, the V gene TRBV27; no definite D call. Trimming took 5 bases from V and 0 from J, leaving 16 bases between them. The CDR3 length is 16 residues. Looked up from germline, CDR1 is MNHEY and CDR2 is SMNVEV (reference sequence). The CDR3 sequence: CASSPQGNLANYGYTF. DNA for the CDR3: TGTGCCAGCAGTCCACAAGGCAATCTAGCTAACTATGGCTACACCTTC.

This clone was seen only once. J is TRBJ2-4 and V is TRBV7-9; the match to TRBD2 covers 8 bases. CDR3 size: 17 residues. The V segment lost 1 base and the J segment 0 bases; nucleotides outside the gene matches: 5. CDR1 is SEHNR, CDR2 FQNEAQ, per germline (reference sequence). The CDR3 region has the DNA TGTGCCAGCAGCTTAGACGGACTAGCCATAGCCAAAAACATTCAGTACTTC. Its protein product is CASSLDGLAIAKNIQYF.

V usage is TRBV19 and J usage is TRBJ2-5, with D possibly matching TRBD2 (6 bases). Germline V lookup: CDR1 LNHDA, CDR2 SQIVND (reference sequence). The CDR3 totals 16 residues. Trimming removed 5 bases at V and 1 base at J, with 17 bases between. CDR3 sequence reads: CASSAPGTPAQETQYF. The CDR3 DNA follows: TGTGCCAGTAGTGCCCCCGGGACTCCAGCCCAAGAGACCCAGTACTTC.

The rearrangement links TRBV7-9 to TRBJ2-7; 9 bases align to TRBD1. With 5 bases clipped from V and 6 bases from J, the junction kept 8 bases outside the gene matches. Germline lookup yields CDR1 SEHNR and CDR2 FQNEAQ (reference sequence). The CDR3 has 14 residues. The CDR3 DNA sequence: TGTGCCAGCAGCCCGACCGGGACAGGGACCGAGCAGTACTTC. Encoded protein: CASSPTGTGTEQYF.

This chain uses TRBV19 with TRBJ1-4, with D hard to call. This CDR3 has 15 residues. V lost 10 bases and J 3 bases, leaving 18 bases between the germline ends. CDR1 is LNHDA, CDR2 SQIVND, per germline (reference sequence). For the CDR3, the DNA is TGTGCCAACCGCATCGGGGAAGAAGCTAATGAAAAACTGTTTTTT. Its protein is CANRIGEEANEKLFF.

J is TRBJ2-1 and V is TRBV9, with D tentatively TRBD2 (6 bases). CDR1 is SGDLS, CDR2 YYNGEE, per germline. The CDR3 covers 14 residues. Trimming took off 4 bases at V and 3 bases at J, with 11 bases between the two ends. CDR3 amino acids: CASSPMDYYNEQFF. The CDR3 coding sequence is TGTGCCAGCAGCCCGATGGACTACTACAATGAGCAGTTCTTC.

By share of the sample, this clone is medium-sized. The chain joins TRBV4-3 to TRBJ1-1; weak D call: TRBD1 (6 bases). Germline loops: CDR1 LGHNA, CDR2 YSLEER. This CDR3 comprises 15 residues. The ends were cut back, 4 bases at V and 4 bases at J, with 16 bases in the middle. For the CDR3, the DNA is TGCGCCAGCAGCCGCTTTGGGGAGGGGGGCACTGAAGCTTTCTTT. Translated, it gives CASSRFGEGGTEAFF.

This rearrangement joins TRBV30 to TRBJ1-5; tentative D call: TRBD1 (6 bases). Trimming cost V 7 bases and J 5 bases, with 15 bases left between them. Germline V gene data show CDR1 as GTSNPN and CDR2 as SVGIG (reference sequence). CDR3 size: 13 residues. The CDR3 DNA reads as TGTGCCTTGGGGGCAATGGGTGATCAGCCCCAGCATTTT. Protein product: CALGAMGDQPQHF.

The genes are TRBV30 and TRBJ1-2; possibly TRBD1 for D (5 bases). Trimming stripped 4 bases from V and 8 bases from J, with 14 bases between. The CDR3 sequence is 12 residues long. Germline V gene data show CDR1 as GTSNPN and CDR2 as SVGIG (reference sequence). CDR3 coding DNA: TGTGCCTGGACAGGGCGATCCTACGGCTACACCTTC. Translated, it gives CAWTGRSYGYTF.

The chain joins TRBV9 to TRBJ2-5; D is possibly TRBD1 (5 bases). The CDR3 sequence is 16 residues long. The V and J ends lost 9 bases and 5 bases respectively, with 26 bases between them. From germline, CDR1 is SGDLS and CDR2 YYNGEE. As DNA, the CDR3 is TGTGCCAAAGAGCCTGGGGTCAAGGGTAGGGGTGAGACCCAGTACTTC. Its protein product is CAKEPGVKGRGETQYF. The full variable domain, its missing parts supplied by reference TRBV9 and TRBJ2-5, is DSGVTQTPKHLITATGQRVTLRCSPRSGDLSVYWYQQSLDQGLQFLIQYYNGEERAKGNILERFSAQQFPDLHSELNLSSLELGDSALYFCAKEPGVKGRGETQYFGPGTRLLVL.

V gene TRBV7-2 combines with J gene TRBJ1-1; D perhaps matches TRBD1 (6 bases). Germline lookup yields CDR1 SGHTA and CDR2 FQGNSA. CDR3 length: 15 residues. With 4 bases removed from V and 3 bases from J, the gap between germline ends came to 15 bases. The CDR3 sequence: CASSSESTGHTEAFF. The CDR3, as DNA: TGTGCCAGCAGCTCCGAGTCTACAGGGCACACTGAAGCTTTCTTT. The entire variable domain, with the rest obtained from reference TRBV7-2 and TRBJ1-1, is as follows: GAGVSQSPSNKVTEKGKDVELRCDPISGHTALYWYRQSLGQGLEFLIYFQGNSAPDKSGLPSDRFSAERTGGSVSTLTIQRTQQEDSAVYLCASSSESTGHTEAFFGQGTRLTVV.

The V call is TRBV28, the J call TRBJ2-1, with D perhaps TRBD1 (6 bases). Germline V gene data show CDR1 as MDHEN and CDR2 as SYDVKM. This CDR3 is 12 amino acids long. Trimming cost V 8 bases and J 4 bases, with 9 bases left between them. CDR3 nucleotides: TGTGCCAGCGGGACATCTTACAATGAGCAGTTCTTC. It specifies CASGTSYNEQFF.

The J gene is TRBJ2-2, the V gene TRBV23-1; 7 bases fit TRBD1. TRBV23-1 is given ORF status, its function remaining uncertain. J lost 2 bases, V lost 4 bases, and 7 bases had no gene match. CDR3 size: 16 residues. DNA for the CDR3: TGCGCCAGCAGTCGCCCCAGACAGGGAAACACCGGGGAGCTGTTTTTT. Protein sequence: CASSRPRQGNTGELFF.

The chain joins TRBV6-6 to TRBJ1-2, with 12 bases fitting TRBD1. V shed 6 bases, J shed 6 bases, and the junction held 11 bases outside the gene matches. The CDR3 runs to 16 residues. The germline V gene encodes CDR1 MNHNY and CDR2 SVGAGI (reference sequence). This chain's CDR3 is CASSARDRGPRNGYTF. The CDR3 coding sequence is TGTGCCAGCAGCGCCCGGGACAGGGGGCCGAGAAATGGCTACACCTTC.

The V and J genes are TRBV5-1 and TRBJ2-3; 7 nucleotides match TRBD1. The CDR3 contains 14 residues. Looked up from germline, CDR1 is SGHRS and CDR2 is YFSETQ. V dropped 0 bases and J dropped 4; count of bases not matched to a gene: 2. CDR3 in amino acids: CASSLGQGADTQYF. For the CDR3, the DNA is TGCGCCAGCAGCTTGGGCCAGGGGGCAGATACGCAGTATTTT.

The chain joins TRBV7-2 to TRBJ2-3; 7 bases are a match to TRBD2. Losses at the gene ends were 5 bases for V and 7 bases for J; bases not matched to a gene: 9. Germline loops: CDR1 SGHTA, CDR2 FQGNSA. The CDR3 contains 14 residues. The CDR3 loop is CASSPAGGGNTQYF. For the CDR3, the DNA is TGTGCCAGCAGCCCCGCCGGGGGAGGGAATACGCAGTATTTT.